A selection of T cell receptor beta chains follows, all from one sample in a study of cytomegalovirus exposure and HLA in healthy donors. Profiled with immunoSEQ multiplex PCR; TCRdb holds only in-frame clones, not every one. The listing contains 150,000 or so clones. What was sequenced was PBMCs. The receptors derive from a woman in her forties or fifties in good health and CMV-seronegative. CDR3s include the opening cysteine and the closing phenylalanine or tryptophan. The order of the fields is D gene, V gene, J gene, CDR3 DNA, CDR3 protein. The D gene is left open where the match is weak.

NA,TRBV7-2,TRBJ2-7,TGTGCCAGCAGCTTAGCACTAACAACGGAATTAGACTACGAGCAGTACTTC,CASSLALTTELDYEQYF
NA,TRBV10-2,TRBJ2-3,TGCGCCAGCAGTGAGCCCTGGTCTTGGGGGGGCGGGGGTAAAACAGATACGCAGTATTTT,CASSEPWSWGGGGKTDTQYF
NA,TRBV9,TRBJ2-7,TGTGCCAGCAGCGGGAGCCGAGGGCAGTACTTC,CASSGSRGQYF
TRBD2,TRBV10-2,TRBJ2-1,TGCGCCAGCACCGGGACTAGCGTTTACAATGAGCAGTTCTTC,CASTGTSVYNEQFF
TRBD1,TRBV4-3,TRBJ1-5,TGCGCCAGCAGCGCTAACCAACAGGGGAATCAGCCCCAGCATTTT,CASSANQQGNQPQHF
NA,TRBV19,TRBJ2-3,TGTGCCAGTAGTAAGGACAGCAACACAGATACGCAGTATTTT,CASSKDSNTDTQYF
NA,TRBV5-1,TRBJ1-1,TGCGCCAGCAGCGCGGAGTATGGGAACACTGAAGCTTTCTTT,CASSAEYGNTEAFF
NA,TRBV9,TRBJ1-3,TGTGCCAGCAGCGCCTTAGACATCTCTGGAAACACCATATATTTT,CASSALDISGNTIYF
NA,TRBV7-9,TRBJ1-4,TGTGCCAGCAGCTTATACGGGTCTGTAAGTGAAAAACTGTTTTTT,CASSLYGSVSEKLFF
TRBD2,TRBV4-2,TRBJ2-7,TGTGCCAGCAGCCAAGAGAATATAGCGGGAGATTCCTACGAGCAGTACTTC,CASSQENIAGDSYEQYF
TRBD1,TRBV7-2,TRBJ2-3,TGTGCCAGCAGCAACACAGGGGGCAACACAGATACGCAGTATTTT,CASSNTGGNTDTQYF
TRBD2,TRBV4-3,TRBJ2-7,TGCGCCAGCAGCCAAGATCGGGGGGGTCTGTACGAGCAGTACTTC,CASSQDRGGLYEQYF
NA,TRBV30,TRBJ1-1,TGTCAATATGCCACCTCAGGGAACACTGAAGCTTTCTTT,CQYATSGNTEAFF
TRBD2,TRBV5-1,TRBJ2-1,TGCGCCAGCAGCTTCGCCGGGACTAGCGGCTACAATGAGCAGTTCTTC,CASSFAGTSGYNEQFF
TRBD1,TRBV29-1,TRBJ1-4,TGCAGCGTTGTCGGGACAGGGAGTTTTACTAATGAAAAACTGTTTTTT,CSVVGTGSFTNEKLFF
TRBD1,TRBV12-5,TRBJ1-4,TGTGCTAGTGGTTTGGGACAGGGAGGATCTGATGAAAAACTGTTTTTT,CASGLGQGGSDEKLFF
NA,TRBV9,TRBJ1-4,TGTGCCAGCAGCTTCGGCCCGAACCAGGCTAATGAAAAACTGTTTTTT,CASSFGPNQANEKLFF
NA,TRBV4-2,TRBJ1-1,TGTGCCAGCAGCCCGGACAGATCGAACACTGAAGCTTTCTTT,CASSPDRSNTEAFF
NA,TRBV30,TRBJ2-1,TGTGCCTGGAGTATGGGCAGGGCGGTTAAGAATGAGCAGTTCTTC,CAWSMGRAVKNEQFF
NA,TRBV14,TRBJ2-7,TGTGCCAGCAGCCAAGTTCCAGGGGCTAGGGAGCAGTACTTC,CASSQVPGAREQYF
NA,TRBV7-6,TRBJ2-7,TGTGCCAGCAGCCGGGTGGGAGGCGAAGCCTACGAGCAGTACTTC,CASSRVGGEAYEQYF
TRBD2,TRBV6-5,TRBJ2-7,TGTGCCAGCAGGCTATCCGGGACTAGCGTCTACGAGCAGTACTTC,CASRLSGTSVYEQYF
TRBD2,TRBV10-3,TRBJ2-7,TGTGCCATCAGTGTTGCGGGGGACCGATACGAGCAGTACTTC,CAISVAGDRYEQYF
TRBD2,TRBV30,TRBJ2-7,TGTGCCTGGAGTTTAGCTAGCGGGAGCGCCTACGAGCAGTACTTC,CAWSLASGSAYEQYF
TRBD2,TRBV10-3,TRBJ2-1,TGTGCCATCAGTGCTAGCGGGTCCTACAATGAGCAGTTCTTC,CAISASGSYNEQFF
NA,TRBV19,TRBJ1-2,TGTGCCAGTAGTCTATCCCCGGGGGAGGGCCATGGCTACACCTTC,CASSLSPGEGHGYTF
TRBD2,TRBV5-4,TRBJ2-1,TGTGCCAGCAGCTCAGCGGGGGGTCTTTACAATGAGCAGTTCTTC,CASSSAGGLYNEQFF
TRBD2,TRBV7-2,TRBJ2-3,TGTGCCAGCAGCTCCCAGATAGCGGGAGGGTTTATAGATACGCAGTATTTT,CASSSQIAGGFIDTQYF
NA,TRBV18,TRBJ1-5,TGTGCCAGCTCACCTACAGGGAATCAGCCCCAGCATTTT,CASSPTGNQPQHF
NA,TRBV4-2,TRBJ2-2,TGTGCCAGCAGCCAAGCGGACACCCACACCGGGGAGCTGTTTTTT,CASSQADTHTGELFF
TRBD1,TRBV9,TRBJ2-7,TGTGCCAGCAGCGTAGAGGGACAGTACGCCTACGAGCAGTACTTC,CASSVEGQYAYEQYF
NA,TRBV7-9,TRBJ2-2,TGTGCCAGCAGCTCGTCCGGAGCCGGGGGAGGCACCGGGGAGCTGTTTTTT,CASSSSGAGGGTGELFF
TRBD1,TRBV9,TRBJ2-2,TGTGCCAGCAGCGTAGCCCGGACAGGGGACACCGGGGAGCTGTTTTTT,CASSVARTGDTGELFF
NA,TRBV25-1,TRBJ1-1,TGTGCCAGCAAACGGCGGGACGCCCAACGGACTGAAGCTTTCTTT,CASKRRDAQRTEAFF
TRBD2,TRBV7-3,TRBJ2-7,TGTGCCAGCAGCTTAATGCCAGCGGGGCTCCTCGAGCAGTACTTC,CASSLMPAGLLEQYF
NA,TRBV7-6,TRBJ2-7,TGTGCCAGCAGCTTAGGACTGAGCTCCTACGAGCAGTACTTC,CASSLGLSSYEQYF
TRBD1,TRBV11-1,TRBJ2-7,TGTGCCAGCAGCTCAAGGACAGGGGGAGACGAGCAGTACTTC,CASSSRTGGDEQYF
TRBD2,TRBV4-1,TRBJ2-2,TGCGCCAGCAGACCGGACTTAGCGGGAGGGCCGGGCACCGGGGAGCTGTTTTTT,CASRPDLAGGPGTGELFF
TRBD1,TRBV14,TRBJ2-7,TGTGCCAGCAGCCAAGGACAGGGTGGGACCTACGAGCAGTACTTC,CASSQGQGGTYEQYF
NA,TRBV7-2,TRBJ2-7,TGTGCCAGCAGCTCAACCATCTCCTACGAGCAGTACTTC,CASSSTISYEQYF
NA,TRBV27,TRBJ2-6,TGTGCCACTCGAGACTCTGGGGCCAACGTCCTGACTTTC,CATRDSGANVLTF
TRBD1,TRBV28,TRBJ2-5,TGTGCCAGCAGTCAGGGGGTAGAGACCCAGTACTTC,CASSQGVETQYF
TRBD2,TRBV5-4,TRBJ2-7,TGTGCCAGCAGCTATAGCGGGAGAATGGCCTACGAGCAGTACTTC,CASSYSGRMAYEQYF
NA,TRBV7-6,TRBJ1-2,TGTGCCAGCAGCTTAGGAGCGTTGGGAGAGGAGGGCTACACCTTC,CASSLGALGEEGYTF
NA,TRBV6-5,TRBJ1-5,TGTGCCAGCAGTGCACTTGGGGGCCAGCCCCAGCATTTT,CASSALGGQPQHF
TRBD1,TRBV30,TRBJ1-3,TGTGCCTGGAGTACAGGGGGCTCTGGAAACACCATATATTTT,CAWSTGGSGNTIYF
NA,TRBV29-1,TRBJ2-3,TGCAGCGGTGAGGGCCGCCGCACAGATACGCAGTATTTT,CSGEGRRTDTQYF
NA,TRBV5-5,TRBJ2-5,TGTGCCAGCAGCTTGCTGGCCCAAGAGACCCAGTACTTC,CASSLLAQETQYF
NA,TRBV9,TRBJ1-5,TGTGCCAGCAGCCCCTCCGGTGGGAGTCAGCCCCAGCATTTT,CASSPSGGSQPQHF
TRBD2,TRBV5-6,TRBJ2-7,TGTGCCAGCAGCTTGCTGAGCGGGAGATGGGTTTACGAGCAGTACTTC,CASSLLSGRWVYEQYF
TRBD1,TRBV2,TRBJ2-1,TGTGCCGGGGAACTCCGGGACAGGGATCGATCCTACAATGAGCAGTTCTTC,CAGELRDRDRSYNEQFF
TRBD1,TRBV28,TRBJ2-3,TGTGCCAGCCTGGACGGGACAGGAGATACGCAGTATTTT,CASLDGTGDTQYF
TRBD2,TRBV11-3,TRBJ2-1,TGTGCCAGCAGCTCTAGAGGCGGGAGGGCCTACAATGAGCAGTTCTTC,CASSSRGGRAYNEQFF
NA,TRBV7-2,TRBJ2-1,TGTGCCAGCAGCCGCCTCTCCGGCGGCTACAATGAGCAGTTCTTC,CASSRLSGGYNEQFF
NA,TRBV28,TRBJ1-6,TGTGCCAGCAGGCCGGGTCTCTTACGGATATTTTCACCCCTCCGCTTT,CASRPGLLRIFSPLRF
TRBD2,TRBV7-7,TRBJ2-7,TGTGCCCCCCGCCCCCACAGCGGGATGTACGAGCAGTACTTC,CAPRPHSGMYEQYF
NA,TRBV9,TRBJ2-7,TGTGCCAGCAGCGAGAGGGGGACGGACCACTACGAGCAGTACTTC,CASSERGTDHYEQYF